A single T cell receptor (beta chain) is shown here with its context. This CDR3 contains 12 residues. The germline gives CDR1 SGDLS, CDR2 YYNGEE. The ends were cut back, 0 bases at V and 10 bases at J, with 8 bases in the middle. The data were taken from a study of T cell changes during pregnancy in multiple sclerosis. TCRdb keeps only in-frame clones here, not all; method: immunoSEQ multiplex PCR. The table records under 80,000 clones, roughly 90% of them present only once. The sample here was peripheral blood, taken after pregnancy. The chain uses TRBV9 and TRBJ2-1; D not certain. This TCR was recovered from a female donor in good health, enrolled as a control in a pregnancy study. The CDR3 here is CASSVGDIEQFF. The DNA of the CDR3 is TGTGCCAGCAGCGTAGGCGATATCGAGCAGTTCTTC.